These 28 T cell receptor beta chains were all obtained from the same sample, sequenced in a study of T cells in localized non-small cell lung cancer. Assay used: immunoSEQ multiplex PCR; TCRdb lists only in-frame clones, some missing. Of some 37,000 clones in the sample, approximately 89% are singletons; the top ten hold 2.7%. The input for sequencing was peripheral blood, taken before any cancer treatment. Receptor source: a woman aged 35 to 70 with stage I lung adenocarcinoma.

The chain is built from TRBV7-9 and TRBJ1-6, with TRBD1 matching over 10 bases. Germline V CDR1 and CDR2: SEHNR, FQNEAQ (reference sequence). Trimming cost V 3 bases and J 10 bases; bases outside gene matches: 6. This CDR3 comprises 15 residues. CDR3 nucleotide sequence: TGTGCCAGCAGCTTCCGGGACAGGGGCTCGTCACCCCTCCACTTT. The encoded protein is CASSFRDRGSSPLHF. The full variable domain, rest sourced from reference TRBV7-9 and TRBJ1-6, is DTGVSQNPRHKITKRGQNVTFRCDPISEHNRLYWYRQTLGQGPEFLTYFQNEAQLEKSRLLSDRFSAERPKGSFSTLEIQRTEQGDSAMYLCASSFRDRGSSPLHFGNGTRLTVT.

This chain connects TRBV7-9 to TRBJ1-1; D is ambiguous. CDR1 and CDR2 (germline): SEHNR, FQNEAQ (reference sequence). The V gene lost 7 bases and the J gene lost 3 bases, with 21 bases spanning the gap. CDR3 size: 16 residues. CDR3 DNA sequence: TGTGCCAGCAACGGTAGAAAGGGATGGTACGACACTGAAGCTTTCTTT. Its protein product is CASNGRKGWYDTEAFF. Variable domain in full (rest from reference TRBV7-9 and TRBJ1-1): DTGVSQNPRHKITKRGQNVTFRCDPISEHNRLYWYRQTLGQGPEFLTYFQNEAQLEKSRLLSDRFSAERPKGSFSTLEIQRTEQGDSAMYLCASNGRKGWYDTEAFFGQGTRLTVV.

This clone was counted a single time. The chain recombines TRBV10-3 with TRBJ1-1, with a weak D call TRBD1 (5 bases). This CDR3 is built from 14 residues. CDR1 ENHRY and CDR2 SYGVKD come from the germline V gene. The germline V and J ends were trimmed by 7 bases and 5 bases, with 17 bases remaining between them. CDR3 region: CAITKTVEGTEAFF. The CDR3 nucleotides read TGTGCCATCACAAAGACAGTGGAGGGGACTGAAGCTTTCTTT.

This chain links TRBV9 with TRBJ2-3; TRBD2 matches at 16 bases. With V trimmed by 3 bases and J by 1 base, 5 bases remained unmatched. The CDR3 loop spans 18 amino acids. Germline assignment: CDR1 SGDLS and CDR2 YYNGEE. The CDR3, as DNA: TGTGCCAGCAGCGGGGGACTAGCGGGAGGGCTGGGCACAGATACGCAGTATTTT. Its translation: CASSGGLAGGLGTDTQYF. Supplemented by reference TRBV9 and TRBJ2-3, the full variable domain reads DSGVTQTPKHLITATGQRVTLRCSPRSGDLSVYWYQQSLDQGLQFLIQYYNGEERAKGNILERFSAQQFPDLHSELNLSSLELGDSALYFCASSGGLAGGLGTDTQYFGPGTRLTVL.

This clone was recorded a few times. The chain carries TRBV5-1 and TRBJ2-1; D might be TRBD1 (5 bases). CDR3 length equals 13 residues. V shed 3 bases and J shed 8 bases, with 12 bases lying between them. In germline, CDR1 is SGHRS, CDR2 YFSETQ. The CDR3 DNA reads TGCGCCAGCAGCTACGACAGCTTCGATGAGCAGTTCTTC. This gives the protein CASSYDSFDEQFF. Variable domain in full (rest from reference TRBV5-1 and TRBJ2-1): KAGVTQTPRYLIKTRGQQVTLSCSPISGHRSVSWYQQTPGQGLQFLFEYFSETQRNKGNFPGRFSGRQFSNSRSEMNVSTLELGDSALYLCASSYDSFDEQFFGPGTRLTVL.

The CDR3 bases are TGTGCCAGCAGCCCGAGGGGATCCCAAGAGACCCAGTACTTC. It translates to CASSPRGSQETQYF. The gene calls are TRBV11-3 and TRBJ2-5; tentatively, D is TRBD1 or TRBD2 (5 bases each). The CDR3 is made up of 14 amino acids. CDR1 is SGHNT and CDR2 is YENEEA in the germline V gene. Trimming pared 5 bases from V and 1 base from J, leaving 11 bases between.

The CDR3 DNA is TGTGCCAGCAGCCTTTCGCTCTCTAGCGGATACAATGAGCAGTTCTTC. Translation gives CASSLSLSSGYNEQFF. V is TRBV7-3 and J is TRBJ2-1; 7 bases fit TRBD2. The CDR3 totals 16 residues. The germline V gene has CDR1 SGHTA and CDR2 FQGTGA. Trimming took 5 bases from V and 4 from J; bases not matched to a gene: 11.

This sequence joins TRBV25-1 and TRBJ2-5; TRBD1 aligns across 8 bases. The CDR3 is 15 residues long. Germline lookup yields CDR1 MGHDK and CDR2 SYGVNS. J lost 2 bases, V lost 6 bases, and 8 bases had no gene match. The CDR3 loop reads CASSSTRGPQETQYF. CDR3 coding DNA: TGTGCCAGCAGCTCAACCAGGGGGCCTCAAGAGACCCAGTACTTC.

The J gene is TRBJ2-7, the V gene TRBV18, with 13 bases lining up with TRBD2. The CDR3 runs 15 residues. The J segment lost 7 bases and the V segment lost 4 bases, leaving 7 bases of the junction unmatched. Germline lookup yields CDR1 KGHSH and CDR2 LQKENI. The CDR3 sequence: CASSLGLAGAREQYF. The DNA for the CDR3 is TGTGCCAGCTCACTAGGACTAGCGGGAGCGAGGGAGCAGTACTTC.

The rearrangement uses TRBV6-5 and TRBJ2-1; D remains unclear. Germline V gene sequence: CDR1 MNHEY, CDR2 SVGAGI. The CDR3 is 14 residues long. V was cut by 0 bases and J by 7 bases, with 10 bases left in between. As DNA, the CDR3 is TGTGCCAGCAGTTACTCGGGCTGGGTTAATGAGCAGTTCTTC. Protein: CASSYSGWVNEQFF.

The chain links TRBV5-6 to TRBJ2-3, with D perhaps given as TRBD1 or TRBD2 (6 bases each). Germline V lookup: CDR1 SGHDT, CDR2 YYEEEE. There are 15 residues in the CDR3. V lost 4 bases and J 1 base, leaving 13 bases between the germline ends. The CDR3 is CASSTRGGRTDTQYF. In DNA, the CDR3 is TGTGCCAGCAGCACCCGAGGGGGGCGCACAGATACGCAGTATTTT.

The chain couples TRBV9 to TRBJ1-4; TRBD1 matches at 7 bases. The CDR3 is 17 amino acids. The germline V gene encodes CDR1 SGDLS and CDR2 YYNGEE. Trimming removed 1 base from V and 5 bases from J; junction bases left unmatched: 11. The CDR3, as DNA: TGTGCCAGCAGCGTAAGGTCAGGGGGGACGAAAAATGAAAAACTGTTTTTT. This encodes CASSVRSGGTKNEKLFF. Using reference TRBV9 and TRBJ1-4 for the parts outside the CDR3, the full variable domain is DSGVTQTPKHLITATGQRVTLRCSPRSGDLSVYWYQQSLDQGLQFLIQYYNGEERAKGNILERFSAQQFPDLHSELNLSSLELGDSALYFCASSVRSGGTKNEKLFFGSGTQLSVL.

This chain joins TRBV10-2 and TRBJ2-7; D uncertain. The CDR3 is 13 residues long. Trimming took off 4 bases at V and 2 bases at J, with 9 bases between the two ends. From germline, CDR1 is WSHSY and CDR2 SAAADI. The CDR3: CASSAGPPYEQYF. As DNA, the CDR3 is TGCGCCAGCAGTGCTGGTCCCCCCTACGAGCAGTACTTC.

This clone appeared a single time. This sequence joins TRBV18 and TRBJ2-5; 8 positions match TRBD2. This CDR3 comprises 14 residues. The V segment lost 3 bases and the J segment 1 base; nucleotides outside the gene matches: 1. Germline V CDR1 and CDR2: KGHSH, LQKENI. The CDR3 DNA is TGTGCCAGCTCACCTACTAGCGGCCAAGAGACCCAGTACTTC. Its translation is CASSPTSGQETQYF.

The CDR3 here is CASSLAPPGGNEKLFF. DNA for the CDR3: TGTGCCAGCAGCTTAGCGCCTCCGGGGGGGAATGAAAAACTGTTTTTT. The chain has TRBV7-6 and TRBJ1-4; D might be TRBD1 (5 bases). V shed 0 bases and J shed 5 bases, with 13 bases lying between them. CDR1 is SGHVS, CDR2 FNYEAQ, per germline. The CDR3 runs to 16 residues.

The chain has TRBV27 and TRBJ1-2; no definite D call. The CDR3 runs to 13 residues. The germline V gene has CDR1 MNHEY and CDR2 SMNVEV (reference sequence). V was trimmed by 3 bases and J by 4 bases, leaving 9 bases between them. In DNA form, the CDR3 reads TGTGCCAGCAGTTTGGGTGATTCCTATGGCTACACCTTC. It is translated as CASSLGDSYGYTF.

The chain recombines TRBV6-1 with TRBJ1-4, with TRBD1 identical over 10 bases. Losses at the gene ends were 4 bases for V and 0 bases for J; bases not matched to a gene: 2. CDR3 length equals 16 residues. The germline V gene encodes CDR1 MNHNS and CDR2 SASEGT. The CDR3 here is CASSVGQGATNEKLFF. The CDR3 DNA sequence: TGTGCCAGCAGTGTCGGACAGGGGGCAACTAATGAAAAACTGTTTTTT.

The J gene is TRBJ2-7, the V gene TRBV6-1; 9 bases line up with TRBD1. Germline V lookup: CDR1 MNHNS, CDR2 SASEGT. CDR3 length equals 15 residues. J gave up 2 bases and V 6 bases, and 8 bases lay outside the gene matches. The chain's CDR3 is CASRPGQGNPYEQYF. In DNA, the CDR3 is TGTGCCAGCAGGCCGGGACAGGGCAATCCCTACGAGCAGTACTTC.

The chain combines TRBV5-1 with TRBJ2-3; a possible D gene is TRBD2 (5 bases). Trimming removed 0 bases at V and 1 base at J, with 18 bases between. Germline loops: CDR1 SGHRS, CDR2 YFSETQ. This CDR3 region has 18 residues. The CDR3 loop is CASSLAGRAGLGTDTQYF. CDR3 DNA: TGCGCCAGCAGCTTGGCGGGTCGGGCGGGTCTAGGCACAGATACGCAGTATTTT.

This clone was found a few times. In DNA form, the CDR3 reads TGCAGCGCCGGACAGGGAATTTCCAACGAGCAGTACTTC. Translation: CSAGQGISNEQYF. The chain carries TRBV29-1 and TRBJ2-7, with 8 positions matching TRBD1. The germline V gene has CDR1 SQVTM and CDR2 ANQGSEA. The trim removed 7 bases at V and 5 bases at J, leaving 10 bases unmatched. The CDR3 has 13 residues.

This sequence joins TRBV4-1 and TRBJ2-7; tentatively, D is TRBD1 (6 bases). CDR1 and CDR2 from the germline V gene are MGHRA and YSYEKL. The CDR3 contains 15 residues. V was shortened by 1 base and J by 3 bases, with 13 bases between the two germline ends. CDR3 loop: CASSQVETGNYEQYF. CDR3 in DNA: TGCGCCAGCAGCCAAGTCGAGACAGGCAACTACGAGCAGTACTTC.

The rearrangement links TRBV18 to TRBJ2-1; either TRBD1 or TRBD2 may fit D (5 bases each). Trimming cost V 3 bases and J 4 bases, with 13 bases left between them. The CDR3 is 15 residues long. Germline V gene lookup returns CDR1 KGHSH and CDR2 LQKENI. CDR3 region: CASSPRDGDYNEQFF. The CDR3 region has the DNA TGTGCCAGCTCACCCCGGGACGGGGATTACAATGAGCAGTTCTTC.

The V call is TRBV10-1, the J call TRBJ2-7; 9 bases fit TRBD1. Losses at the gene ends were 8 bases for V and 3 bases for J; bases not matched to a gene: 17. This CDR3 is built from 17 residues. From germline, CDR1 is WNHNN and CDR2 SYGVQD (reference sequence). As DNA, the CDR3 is TGCGCCAGCGTTAGAAAGCCCCGGGACAGGGAAAACTACGAGCAGTACTTC. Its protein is CASVRKPRDRENYEQYF.

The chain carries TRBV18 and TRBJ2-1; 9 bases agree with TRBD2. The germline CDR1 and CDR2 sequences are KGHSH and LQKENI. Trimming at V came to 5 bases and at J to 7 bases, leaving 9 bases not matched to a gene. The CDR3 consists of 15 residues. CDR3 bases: TGTGCCAGCTCAGGGCGGGAGGGCGTTCAGAATGAGCAGTTCTTC. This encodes CASSGREGVQNEQFF.

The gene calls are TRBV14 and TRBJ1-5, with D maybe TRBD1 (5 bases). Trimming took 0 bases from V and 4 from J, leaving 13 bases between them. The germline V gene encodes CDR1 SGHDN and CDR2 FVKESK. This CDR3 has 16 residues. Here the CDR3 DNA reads TGTGCCAGCAGCCAAGACGGGGACTTTGGGAATCAGCCCCAGCATTTT. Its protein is CASSQDGDFGNQPQHF.

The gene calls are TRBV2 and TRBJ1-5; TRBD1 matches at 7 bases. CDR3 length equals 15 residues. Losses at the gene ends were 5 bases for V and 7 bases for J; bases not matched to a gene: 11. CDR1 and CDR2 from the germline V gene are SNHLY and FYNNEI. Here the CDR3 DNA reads TGTGCCAGCAGTACGATACAGGGGAAAAGACAGCCCCAGCATTTT. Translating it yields CASSTIQGKRQPQHF. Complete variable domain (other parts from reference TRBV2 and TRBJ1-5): EPEVTQTPSHQVTQMGQEVILRCVPISNHLYFYWYRQILGQKVEFLVSFYNNEISEKSEIFDDQFSVERPDGSNFTLKIRSTKLEDSAMYFCASSTIQGKRQPQHFGDGTRLSIL.

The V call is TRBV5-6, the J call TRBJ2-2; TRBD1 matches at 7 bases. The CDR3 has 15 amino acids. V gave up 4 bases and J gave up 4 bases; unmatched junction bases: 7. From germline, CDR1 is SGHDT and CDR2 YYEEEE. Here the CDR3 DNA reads TGTGCCAGCAGCCCCTCGGGACAGACCACCGGGGAGCTGTTTTTT. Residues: CASSPSGQTTGELFF. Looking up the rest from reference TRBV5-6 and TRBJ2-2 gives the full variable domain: DAGVTQSPTHLIKTRGQQVTLRCSPKSGHDTVSWYQQALGQGPQFIFQYYEEEERQRGNFPDRFSGHQFPNYSSELNVNALLLGDSALYLCASSPSGQTTGELFFGEGSRLTVL.

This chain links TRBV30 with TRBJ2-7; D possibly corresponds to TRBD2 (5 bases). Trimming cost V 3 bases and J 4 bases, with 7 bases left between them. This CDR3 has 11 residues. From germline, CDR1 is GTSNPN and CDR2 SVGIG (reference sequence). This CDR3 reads CAWRREYEQYF. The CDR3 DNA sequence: TGTGCCTGGAGGAGGGAGTACGAGCAGTACTTC.